The 21 T cell receptor beta chains below all came from one sample that was sequenced in a study of T cell repertoires in cytomegalovirus infection. Using its own MiXCR run on the reads, TCRdb lists one record per CDR3 protein. The table has about 190,000 distinct CDR3 sequences, roughly 27% seen once; the top ten hold roughly 29%. The sequencing input was PBMCs. Receptors originate from a human donor in good health (CMV status not recorded). Some clones in this sample may be carry-over from other donors' samples.

The chain employs TRBV7-2 and TRBJ1-6; D unclear. The V gene lost 4 bases and the J gene lost 8 bases, with 9 bases spanning the gap. CDR1 is SGHTA and CDR2 is FQGNSA in the germline V gene. The CDR3 runs to 13 residues. CDR3 nucleotide sequence: TGTGCCAGCAGCTCAGACCCCGATTCACCCCTCCACTTT. Its protein is CASSSDPDSPLHF. Using reference TRBV7-2 and TRBJ1-6 for the parts outside the CDR3, the full variable domain is GAGVSQSPSNKVTEKGKDVELRCDPISGHTALYWYRQSLGQGLEFLIYFQGNSAPDKSGLPSDRFSAERTGGSVSTLTIQRTQQEDSAVYLCASSSDPDSPLHFGNGTRLTVT.

This clonotype was counted at least ten times. V gene TRBV6-1 combines with J gene TRBJ2-7, with a weak D call TRBD1 (6 bases). Germline-derived CDR1 and CDR2 are MNHNS and SASEGT. V lost 7 bases, J lost 5 bases, and 9 bases lay in between. The CDR3 extends over 11 amino acids. CDR3 sequence reads: CASTNRDEQYF. Here the CDR3 DNA reads TGTGCCAGCACCAACAGGGACGAGCAGTACTTC.

The chain couples TRBV6-2 or TRBV6-3 to TRBJ1-1; D possibly corresponds to TRBD1 (6 bases). Looked up from germline, CDR1 is MNHEY and CDR2 is SVGEGT. There are 15 residues in the CDR3. Deletions cut 4 bases from V and 3 bases from J, with 15 bases between. In DNA form, the CDR3 reads TGTGCCAGCAGTTCACCAGGGGCAGGGTACACTGAAGCTTTCTTT. Protein: CASSSPGAGYTEAFF.

This clonotype was counted between two and nine times. This sequence joins TRBV19 and TRBJ1-1; D is ambiguous. V was trimmed by 5 bases and J by 4 bases, leaving 8 bases between them. This CDR3 comprises 12 residues. Germline lookup yields CDR1 LNHDA and CDR2 SQIVND (reference sequence). CDR3 sequence: CASSWWGTEAFF. CDR3 nucleotide sequence: TGTGCCAGTAGTTGGTGGGGCACTGAAGCTTTCTTT.

The chain has TRBV29-1 and TRBJ1-1; D might be TRBD1 (5 bases). The V and J ends lost 7 bases and 4 bases respectively, with 22 bases between them. The length of the CDR3 is 15 residues. The germline CDR1 and CDR2 sequences are SQVTM and ANQGSEA. This chain's CDR3 is CSAKPDSAPGTEAFF. In DNA, the CDR3 is TGCAGCGCCAAGCCCGACAGTGCCCCAGGCACTGAAGCTTTCTTT.

This clonotype was detected a few times. The chain combines TRBV25-1 with TRBJ2-5; perhaps D is TRBD1 or TRBD2 (7 bases each). Looked up from germline, CDR1 is MGHDK and CDR2 is SYGVNS. The CDR3 extends over 15 amino acids. Trimming took 5 bases from V and 4 from J, leaving 17 bases between them. CDR3 sequence: CASSSMAGGGETQYF. The CDR3 DNA sequence: TGTGCCAGCAGTAGTATGGCAGGGGGGGGAGAGACCCAGTACTTC.

V and J are TRBV27 and TRBJ2-1; maybe TRBD2 (6 bases). The CDR3 runs 14 residues. Deletions cut 8 bases from V and 10 bases from J, with 21 bases between. In germline, CDR1 is MNHEY, CDR2 SMNVEV (reference sequence). This chain's CDR3 is CASGLGGFGGEQFF. The CDR3, as DNA: TGTGCCAGCGGGCTCGGGGGATTCGGCGGGGAGCAGTTCTTC.

This clonotype was seen a few times. V and J are TRBV19 and TRBJ1-5; 8 nucleotides match TRBD1. This CDR3 has 16 residues. With 6 bases clipped from V and 4 bases from J, the junction kept 11 bases outside the gene matches. From germline, CDR1 is LNHDA and CDR2 SQIVND (reference sequence). CDR3 in DNA: TGTGCCAGTAGCCAACCGACAGGGGTGGCTAATCAGCCCCAGCATTTT. Translating gives CASSQPTGVANQPQHF.

The V call is TRBV6-1, the J call TRBJ2-1, with D perhaps matching TRBD1 (5 bases). The V and J ends lost 5 bases and 2 bases respectively, with 19 bases between them. The germline V gene encodes CDR1 MNHNS and CDR2 SASEGT. The CDR3 extends over 17 amino acids. The CDR3: CASSPRVSPLPYNEQFF. CDR3 nucleotide sequence: TGTGCCAGCAGTCCCAGGGTCTCTCCACTGCCCTACAATGAGCAGTTCTTC.

This clonotype was counted between two and nine times. The chain recombines TRBV18 with TRBJ1-3; D is ambiguous. Germline-derived CDR1 and CDR2 are KGHSH and LQKENI. The V gene lost 6 bases and the J gene lost 8 bases, with 23 bases spanning the gap. The CDR3 length is 16 residues. The CDR3 here is CASSLSGEYGLDTIYF. The CDR3 DNA sequence: TGTGCCAGCTCCCTATCTGGGGAATACGGATTGGACACCATATATTTT.

This clonotype was seen a few times. This chain uses TRBV18 with TRBJ2-3, with 9 positions matching TRBD2. V shed 4 bases, J shed 1 base, and the junction held 3 bases outside the gene matches. The CDR3 contains 15 residues. Germline lookup yields CDR1 KGHSH and CDR2 LQKENI. The chain's CDR3 is CASSLAGDRTDTQYF. CDR3 nucleotides: TGTGCCAGCTCACTAGCGGGGGACCGCACAGATACGCAGTATTTT.

This clonotype was observed a handful of times. V is TRBV18 and J is TRBJ1-5; no definite D call. This CDR3 has 15 amino acids. The V and J ends lost 1 base and 5 bases respectively, with 12 bases between them. Looked up from germline, CDR1 is KGHSH and CDR2 is LQKENI. CDR3 residues: CASSPRQVRDQPQHF. The CDR3 DNA is TGTGCCAGCTCACCACGGCAGGTTCGGGATCAGCCCCAGCATTTT.

This clonotype was seen once. The CDR3 DNA reads as TGTGCCACCAGCCCCTTTACAGGGATTGAAGCTTTCTTT. It specifies CATSPFTGIEAFF. The chain employs TRBV15 and TRBJ1-1, with D possibly being TRBD1 (6 bases). Trimming stripped 5 bases from V and 7 bases from J, with 14 bases between. Germline V gene lookup returns CDR1 LNHNV and CDR2 YYDKDF (reference sequence). This CDR3 has 13 amino acids.

A note on this clonotype: A far larger clone is just one base off, so this is likely a read error. This chain uses TRBV12-3 or TRBV12-4 with TRBJ1-1; unclear D gene. The CDR3 consists of 13 residues. CDR3 in DNA: TGTGCCAGCAGTTTAGGCCAGAACCCTGAAGCTTTCTTT. This gives the protein CASSLGQNPEAFF.

V usage is TRBV20-1 and J usage is TRBJ2-5; D gene ambiguous. Germline CDR1 and CDR2: DFQATT and SNEGSKA (reference sequence). V dropped 5 bases and J dropped 5 bases, with 9 bases sitting between them. The CDR3 consists of 11 residues. DNA of the CDR3: TGCAGTGCTCCTATGGGGGAGACCCAGTACTTC. It codes for CSAPMGETQYF.

This clonotype was picked up a small number of times. This chain links TRBV30 with TRBJ2-7, with D possibly matching TRBD1 (5 bases). The V gene lost 7 bases and the J gene lost 2 bases, with 21 bases spanning the gap. Per germline, CDR1 GTSNPN and CDR2 SVGIG (reference sequence). This CDR3 is 15 amino acids long. CDR3 amino acids: CASDGVGSDTYEQYF. CDR3 coding DNA: TGTGCCTCGGATGGCGTAGGTTCGGACACCTACGAGCAGTACTTC.

This clonotype was counted between two and nine times. The rearrangement uses TRBV5-5 and TRBJ2-7, with TRBD1 matching over 9 bases. The CDR3 totals 16 residues. From germline, CDR1 is SGHKS and CDR2 YYEKEE (reference sequence). The junction had 8 bases not matched to a gene; V was cut back by 3 bases and J by 1 base. The CDR3 is CASSSETGTGSYEQYF. CDR3 nucleotides: TGTGCCAGCAGCTCGGAGACCGGGACAGGGTCCTACGAGCAGTACTTC.

Of note for this clonotype: One end of the junction does not line up with germline, which may come from a read error. The chain combines TRBV2 with TRBJ1-2; unclear D gene. Germline assignment: CDR1 SNHLY and CDR2 FYNNEI. CDR3 size: 12 residues. The CDR3 here is CASREAGRGYTF. CDR3 bases: TGTGCCAGCAGAGAAGCAGGAAGGGGCTACACCTTC.

This clonotype was recorded a few times. V usage is TRBV7-9 and J usage is TRBJ2-5, with D perhaps TRBD1 or TRBD2 (6 bases each). Trimming left V 1 base short and J 5 bases short, with 14 bases between. This CDR3 is built from 15 residues. Germline-derived CDR1 and CDR2 are SEHNR and FQNEAQ (reference sequence). The CDR3 bases are TGTGCCAGCAGCTTAGGATCGGGGGCCTACGAGACCCAGTACTTC. It specifies CASSLGSGAYETQYF.

The chain recombines TRBV7-8 with TRBJ1-1; D call uncertain. Germline CDR1 is SGHVS and CDR2 is FQNEAQ. The V gene lost 4 bases and the J gene lost 10 bases, with 16 bases spanning the gap. CDR3 length: 13 residues. The CDR3 sequence is CASSSLRGSAAFF. DNA of the CDR3: TGTGCCAGCAGCTCCTTACGTGGGTCGGCAGCTTTCTTT.

This clonotype has at least ten counts. The chain joins TRBV12-3 or TRBV12-4 to TRBJ2-3, with TRBD2 as a possible D gene (6 bases). Trimming took off 4 bases at V and 0 bases at J, with 11 bases between the two ends. The CDR3 is 15 amino acids. The DNA for the CDR3 is TGTGCCAGCAGTTCCCCGGGACTGAGCACAGATACGCAGTATTTT. Protein product: CASSSPGLSTDTQYF.